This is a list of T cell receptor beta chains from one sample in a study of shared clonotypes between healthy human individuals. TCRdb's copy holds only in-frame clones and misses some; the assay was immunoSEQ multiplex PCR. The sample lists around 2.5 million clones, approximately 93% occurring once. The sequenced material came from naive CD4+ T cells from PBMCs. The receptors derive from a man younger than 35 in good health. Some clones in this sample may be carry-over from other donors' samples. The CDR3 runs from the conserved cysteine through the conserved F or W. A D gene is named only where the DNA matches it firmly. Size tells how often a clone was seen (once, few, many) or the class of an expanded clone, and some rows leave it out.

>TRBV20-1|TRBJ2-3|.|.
CSAAPADTQYF
TGCAGTGCTGCCCCAGCAGATACGCAGTATTTT
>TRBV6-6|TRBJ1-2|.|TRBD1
CASKQGAGSGYTF
TGTGCCAGCAAACAGGGGGCTGGGTCTGGCTACACCTTC
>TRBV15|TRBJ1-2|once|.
CATSSTWGVAVYGYTF
TGTGCCACCAGCAGCACTTGGGGAGTCGCGGTCTATGGCTACACCTTC
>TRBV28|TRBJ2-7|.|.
CASSPAPGPSSYEQYF
TGTGCCAGCAGTCCCGCCCCGGGGCCAAGCTCCTACGAGCAGTACTTC
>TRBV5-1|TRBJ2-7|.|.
CASSLGPSRSEQYF
TGCGCCAGCAGCCTAGGACCCTCACGCAGCGAGCAGTACTTC
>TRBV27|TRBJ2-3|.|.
CASSRPSRITDTQYF
TGTGCCAGCAGCCGCCCGTCCCGGATCACAGATACGCAGTATTTT
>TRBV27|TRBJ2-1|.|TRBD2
CASTHGTSGPNEQFF
TGTGCCAGTACCCACGGGACTAGCGGCCCGAATGAGCAGTTCTTC
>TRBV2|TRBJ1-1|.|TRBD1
CASSQTGGLDAFF
TGTGCCAGCAGTCAAACAGGGGGCCTGGACGCTTTCTTT
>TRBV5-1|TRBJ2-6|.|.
CASSLAWGGANVLTF
TGCGCCAGCAGCTTGGCGTGGGGTGGGGCCAACGTCCTGACTTTC
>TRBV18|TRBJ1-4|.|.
CASSLLNGARAELFF
TGTGCCAGCTCACTACTAAACGGGGCCAGGGCCGAACTGTTTTTT
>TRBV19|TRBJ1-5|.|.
CARARQHQPQHF
TGTGCCAGGGCCAGGCAGCATCAGCCCCAGCATTTT
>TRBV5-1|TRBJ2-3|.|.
CASSMGTFVDTQYF
TGCGCCAGCAGCATGGGGACCTTCGTGGATACGCAGTATTTT
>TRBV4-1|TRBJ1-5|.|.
CASSQGGGPVQPQHF
TGCGCCAGCAGCCAAGGCGGGGGGCCTGTTCAGCCCCAGCATTTT
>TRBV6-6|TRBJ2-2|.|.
CASAAVAGELFF
TGTGCCAGCGCTGCGGTTGCCGGGGAGCTGTTTTTT
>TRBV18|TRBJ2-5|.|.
CASSPREGSQETQYF
TGTGCCAGCTCACCACGTGAGGGGAGCCAAGAGACCCAGTACTTC
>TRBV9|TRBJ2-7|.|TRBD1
CASSVSGTGYEQYF
TGTGCCAGCAGCGTATCCGGGACAGGCTACGAGCAGTACTTC
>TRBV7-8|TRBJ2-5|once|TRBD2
CASSLAFASGRAAQETQYF
TGTGCCAGCAGCTTAGCGTTCGCTAGCGGGAGGGCGGCTCAAGAGACCCAGTACTTC
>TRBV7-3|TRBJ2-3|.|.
CASSIRPDGDTQYF
TGTGCCAGCAGCATACGACCCGACGGGGATACGCAGTATTTT
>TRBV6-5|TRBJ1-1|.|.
CATGRPSNTEAFF
TGTGCCACAGGACGGCCATCGAACACTGAAGCTTTCTTT
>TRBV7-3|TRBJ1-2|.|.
CASSLYPGQTYGYTF
TGTGCCAGCAGCTTATACCCCGGGCAGACCTATGGCTACACCTTC
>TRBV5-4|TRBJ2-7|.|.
CASSLGGPSYEQYF
TGTGCCAGCAGCTTGGGGGGCCCCAGTTACGAGCAGTACTTC
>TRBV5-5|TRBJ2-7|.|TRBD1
CASSPETGGLREQYF
TGTGCCAGCAGTCCCGAGACAGGGGGTTTGAGAGAGCAGTACTTC
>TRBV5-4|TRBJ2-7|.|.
CASSLAGGAAYEQYF
TGTGCCAGCAGCTTGGCCGGCGGGGCCGCTTACGAGCAGTACTTC
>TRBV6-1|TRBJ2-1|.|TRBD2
CAISAGALQEQFF
TGTGCCATCTCAGCGGGGGCCCTCCAAGAGCAGTTCTTC
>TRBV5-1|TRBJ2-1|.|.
CASSPGRLGGNEQFF
TGCGCCAGCAGCCCCGGCCGGCTAGGGGGCAATGAGCAGTTCTTC
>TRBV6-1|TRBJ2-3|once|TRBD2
CASSTSGYGGDTQYF
TGTGCCAGCAGCACTAGCGGTTATGGTGGAGATACGCAGTATTTT
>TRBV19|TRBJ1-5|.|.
CASIASWNSNQPQHF
TGTGCCAGTATCGCCAGCTGGAATAGCAATCAGCCCCAGCATTTT
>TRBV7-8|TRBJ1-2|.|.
CASSLAGGINYGYTF
TGTGCCAGCAGCTTAGCCGGGGGGATTAACTATGGCTACACCTTC
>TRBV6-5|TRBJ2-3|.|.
CASSPRTASTDTQYF
TGTGCCAGCAGTCCCCGGACAGCCAGCACAGATACGCAGTATTTT
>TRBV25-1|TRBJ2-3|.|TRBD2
CASSVGTSGSDTQYF
TGTGCCAGCAGTGTCGGGACTAGCGGGAGTGATACGCAGTATTTT
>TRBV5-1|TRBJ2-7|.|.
CASSPVALSSYEQYF
TGCGCCAGCAGCCCCGTAGCGTTAAGCTCCTACGAGCAGTACTTC
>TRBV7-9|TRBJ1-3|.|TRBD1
CASTGQISSGNTIYF
TGTGCCAGTACGGGACAGATAAGCTCTGGAAACACCATATATTTT
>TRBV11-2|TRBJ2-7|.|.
CASTVRRGRLEQYF
TGTGCCAGCACCGTCAGGAGGGGACGGCTCGAGCAGTACTTC
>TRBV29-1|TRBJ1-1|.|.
CSVDSAGQHTEAFF
TGCAGCGTTGACTCTGCGGGACAACACACTGAAGCTTTCTTT
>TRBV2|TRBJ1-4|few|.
CASRISPTNEKLFF
TGTGCCAGCCGAATCTCGCCAACTAATGAAAAACTGTTTTTT
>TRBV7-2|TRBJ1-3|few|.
CASRPQGTSGNTIYF
TGTGCCAGCAGGCCACAGGGAACCTCTGGAAACACCATATATTTT
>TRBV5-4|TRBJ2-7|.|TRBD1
CASSDAGTGGEQYF
TGTGCCAGCAGCGACGCCGGGACAGGGGGCGAGCAGTACTTC
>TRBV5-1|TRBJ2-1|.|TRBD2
CASSQYWTSSDNEQFF
TGCGCCAGCAGCCAATACTGGACTAGCAGTGACAATGAGCAGTTCTTC
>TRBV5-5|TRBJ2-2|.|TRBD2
CASSRLAVRNTGELFF
TGTGCCAGCAGCAGACTAGCGGTTCGAAACACCGGGGAGCTGTTTTTT
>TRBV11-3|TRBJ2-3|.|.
CASSLVGPTDTQYF
TGTGCCAGCAGCTTAGTCGGCCCCACAGATACGCAGTATTTT
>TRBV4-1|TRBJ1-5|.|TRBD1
CASSHGGQFNQPQHF
TGCGCCAGCAGCCATGGGGGACAGTTCAATCAGCCCCAGCATTTT